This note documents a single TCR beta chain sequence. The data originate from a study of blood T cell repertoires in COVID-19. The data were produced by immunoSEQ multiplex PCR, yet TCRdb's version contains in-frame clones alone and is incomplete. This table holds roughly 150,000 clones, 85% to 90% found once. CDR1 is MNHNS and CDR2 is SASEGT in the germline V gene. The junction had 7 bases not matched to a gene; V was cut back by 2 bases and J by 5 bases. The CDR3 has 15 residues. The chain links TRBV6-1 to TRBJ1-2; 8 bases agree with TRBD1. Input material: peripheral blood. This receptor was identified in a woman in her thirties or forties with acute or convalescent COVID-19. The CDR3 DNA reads TGTGCCAGCAGTGAAAGGTCAGGGGGCCTGTATGGCTACACCTTC. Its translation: CASSERSGGLYGYTF.